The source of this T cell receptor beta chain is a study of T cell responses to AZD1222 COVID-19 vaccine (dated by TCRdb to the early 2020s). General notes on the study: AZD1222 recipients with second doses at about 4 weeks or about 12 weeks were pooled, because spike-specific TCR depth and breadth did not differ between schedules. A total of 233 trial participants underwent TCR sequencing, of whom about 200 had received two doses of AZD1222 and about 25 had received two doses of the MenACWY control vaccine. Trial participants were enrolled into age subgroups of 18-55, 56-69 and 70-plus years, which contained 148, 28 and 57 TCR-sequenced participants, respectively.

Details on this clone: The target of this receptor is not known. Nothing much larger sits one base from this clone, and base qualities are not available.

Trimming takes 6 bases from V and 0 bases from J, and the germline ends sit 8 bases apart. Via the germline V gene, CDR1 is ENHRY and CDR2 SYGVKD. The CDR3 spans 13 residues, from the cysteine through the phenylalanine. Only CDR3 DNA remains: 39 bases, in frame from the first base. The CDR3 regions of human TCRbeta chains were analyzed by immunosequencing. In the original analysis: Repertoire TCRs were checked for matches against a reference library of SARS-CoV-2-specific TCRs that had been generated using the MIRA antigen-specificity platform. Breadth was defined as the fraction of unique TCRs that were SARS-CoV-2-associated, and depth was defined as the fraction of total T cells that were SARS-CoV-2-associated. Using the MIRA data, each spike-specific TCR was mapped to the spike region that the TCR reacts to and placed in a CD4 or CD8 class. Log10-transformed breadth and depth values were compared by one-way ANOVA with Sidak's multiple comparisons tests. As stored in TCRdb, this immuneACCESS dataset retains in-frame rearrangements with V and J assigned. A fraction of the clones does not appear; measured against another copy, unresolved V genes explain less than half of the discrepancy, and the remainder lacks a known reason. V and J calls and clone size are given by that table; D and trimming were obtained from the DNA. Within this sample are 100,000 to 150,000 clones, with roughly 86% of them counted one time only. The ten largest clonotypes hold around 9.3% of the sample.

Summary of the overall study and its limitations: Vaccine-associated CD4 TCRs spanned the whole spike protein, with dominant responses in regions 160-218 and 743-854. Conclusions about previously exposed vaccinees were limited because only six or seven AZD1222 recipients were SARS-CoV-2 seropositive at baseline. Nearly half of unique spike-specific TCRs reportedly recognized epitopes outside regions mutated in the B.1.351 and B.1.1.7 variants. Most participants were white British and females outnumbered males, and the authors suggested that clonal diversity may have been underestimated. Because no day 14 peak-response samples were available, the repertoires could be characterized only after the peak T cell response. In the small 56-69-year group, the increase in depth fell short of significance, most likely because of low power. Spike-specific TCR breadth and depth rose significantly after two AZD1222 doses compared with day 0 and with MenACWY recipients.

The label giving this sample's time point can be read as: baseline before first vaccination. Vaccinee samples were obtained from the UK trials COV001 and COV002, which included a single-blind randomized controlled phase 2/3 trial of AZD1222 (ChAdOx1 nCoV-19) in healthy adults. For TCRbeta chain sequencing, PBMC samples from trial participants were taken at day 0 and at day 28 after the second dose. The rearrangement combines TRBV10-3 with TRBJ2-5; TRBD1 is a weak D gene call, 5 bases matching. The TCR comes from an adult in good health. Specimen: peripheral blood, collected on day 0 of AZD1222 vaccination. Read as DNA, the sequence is TGTGCCATCAGCCTGACAGACCAAGAGACCCAGTACTTC. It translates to CAISLTDQETQYF.